There are many counts of the clone carrying this T cell receptor beta chain. Antigen: not known. This specimen comes from a study of molecular identifiers for immune sequencing clone quantification. Study-wide results and limits: Investigators reportedly could detect spiked Jurkat TCR RNA from one cell among around 900,000 naive cells.

Trimming took 3 bases from V and 3 from J, leaving 12 bases between them. Germline lookup yields CDR1 SGHTA and CDR2 FQGNSA. The CDR3 runs 15 residues. TCRdb re-analysed the PCR reads in MiXCR, keeping a single row per CDR3 protein. The sample has 50,000 to 70,000 distinct CDR3 sequences; around 18% are singletons. This sequence joins TRBV7-2 and TRBJ1-5, with D possibly being TRBD1 (5 bases). The source of this sequence is a human donor in good health. Some libraries in this study had Jurkat cell RNA spiked in. Sequenced sample: naive CD8+ T cells from blood, with Jurkat cell RNA spiked in. Subset given: FACS-sorted CD8+CD4-CCR7+CD45RA+ naive T cells. CDR3 residues: CASSLSRAPNQPQHF. CDR3 nucleotide sequence: TGTGCCAGCAGCTTGTCCAGGGCCCCCAATCAGCCCCAGCATTTT.